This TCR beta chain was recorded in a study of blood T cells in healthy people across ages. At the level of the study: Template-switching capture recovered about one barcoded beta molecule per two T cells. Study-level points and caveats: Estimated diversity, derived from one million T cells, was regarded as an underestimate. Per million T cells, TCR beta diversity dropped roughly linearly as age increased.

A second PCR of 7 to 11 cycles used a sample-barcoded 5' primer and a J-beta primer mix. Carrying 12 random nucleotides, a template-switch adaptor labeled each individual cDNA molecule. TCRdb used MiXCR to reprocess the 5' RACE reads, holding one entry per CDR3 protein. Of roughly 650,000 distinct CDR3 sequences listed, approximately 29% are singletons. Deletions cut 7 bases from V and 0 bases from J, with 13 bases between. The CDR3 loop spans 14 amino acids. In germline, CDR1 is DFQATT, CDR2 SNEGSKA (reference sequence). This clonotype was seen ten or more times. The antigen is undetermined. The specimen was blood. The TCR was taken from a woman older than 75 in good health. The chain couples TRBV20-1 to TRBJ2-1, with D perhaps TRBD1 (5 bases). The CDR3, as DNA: TGCAGTGTTACCCTTCAGGGCTCCTACAATGAGCAGTTCTTC. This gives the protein CSVTLQGSYNEQFF.